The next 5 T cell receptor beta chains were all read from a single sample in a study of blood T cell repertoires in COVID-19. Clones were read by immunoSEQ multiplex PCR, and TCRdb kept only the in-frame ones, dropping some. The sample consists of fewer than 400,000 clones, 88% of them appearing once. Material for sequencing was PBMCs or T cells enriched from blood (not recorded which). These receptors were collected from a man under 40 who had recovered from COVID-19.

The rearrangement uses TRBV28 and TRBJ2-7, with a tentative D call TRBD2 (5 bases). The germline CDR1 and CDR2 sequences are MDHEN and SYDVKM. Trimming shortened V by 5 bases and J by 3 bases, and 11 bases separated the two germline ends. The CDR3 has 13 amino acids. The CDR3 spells CASSRGRGYEQYF. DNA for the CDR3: TGTGCCAGCAGTCGGGGTCGGGGCTACGAGCAGTACTTC.

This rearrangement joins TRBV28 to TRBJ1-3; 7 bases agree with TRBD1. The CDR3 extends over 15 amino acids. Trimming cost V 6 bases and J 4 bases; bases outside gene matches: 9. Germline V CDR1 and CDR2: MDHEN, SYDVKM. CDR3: CASSSGQVQGNTIYF. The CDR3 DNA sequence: TGTGCCAGCAGCTCAGGACAGGTTCAGGGAAACACCATATATTTT. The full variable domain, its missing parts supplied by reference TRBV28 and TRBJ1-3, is DVKVTQSSRYLVKRTGEKVFLECVQDMDHENMFWYRQDPGLGLRLIYFSYDVKMKEKGDIPEGYSVSREKKERFSLILESASTNQTSMYLCASSSGQVQGNTIYFGEGSWLTVV.

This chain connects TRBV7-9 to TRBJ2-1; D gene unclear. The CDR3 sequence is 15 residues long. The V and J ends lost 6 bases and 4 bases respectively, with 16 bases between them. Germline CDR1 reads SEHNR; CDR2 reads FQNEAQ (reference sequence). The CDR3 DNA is TGTGCCAGCAGTCCCGCTGGTCCGGAGTACAATGAGCAGTTCTTC. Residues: CASSPAGPEYNEQFF.

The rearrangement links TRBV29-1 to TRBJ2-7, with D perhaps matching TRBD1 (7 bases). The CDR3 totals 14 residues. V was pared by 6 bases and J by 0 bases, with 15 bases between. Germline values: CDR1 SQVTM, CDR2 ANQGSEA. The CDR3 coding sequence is TGCAGCGTGCGACAGGGACTGAGCTCCTACGAGCAGTACTTC. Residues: CSVRQGLSSYEQYF.

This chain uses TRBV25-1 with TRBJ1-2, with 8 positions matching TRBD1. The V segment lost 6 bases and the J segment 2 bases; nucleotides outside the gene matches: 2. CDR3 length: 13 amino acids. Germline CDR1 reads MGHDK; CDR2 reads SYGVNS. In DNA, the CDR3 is TGTGCCAGCAGCCACAGGGGGAACTATGGCTACACCTTC. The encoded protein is CASSHRGNYGYTF.